This TCR beta chain was identified in a study of blood T cells in healthy people across ages. Next came a second PCR, run for roughly 6 to 11 cycles, which used a sample-barcoded 5' primer along with a J-beta primer mix. Every cDNA molecule carried a tag from a template-switch adaptor bearing 12 random nucleotides. Via MiXCR, TCRdb re-called the 5' RACE reads, giving one row per CDR3 protein. In the table there are about 1 million distinct CDR3 sequences, more than 40% of which are singletons. Samples each had at least 5.5 micrograms of total RNA extracted. The CDR3 contains 16 residues. Germline CDR1 reads KGHSH; CDR2 reads LQKENI. Trimming cost V 0 bases and J 4 bases; bases outside gene matches: 7.

The sequenced sample was blood. This chain connects TRBV18 to TRBJ2-5; 8 nucleotides match TRBD1. This sequence was found in a woman aged 60-75 years in good health. The CDR3 loop is CASSPPAQGAGETQYF. The CDR3, as DNA: TGTGCCAGCTCACCACCGGCGCAGGGGGCTGGAGAGACCCAGTACTTC.